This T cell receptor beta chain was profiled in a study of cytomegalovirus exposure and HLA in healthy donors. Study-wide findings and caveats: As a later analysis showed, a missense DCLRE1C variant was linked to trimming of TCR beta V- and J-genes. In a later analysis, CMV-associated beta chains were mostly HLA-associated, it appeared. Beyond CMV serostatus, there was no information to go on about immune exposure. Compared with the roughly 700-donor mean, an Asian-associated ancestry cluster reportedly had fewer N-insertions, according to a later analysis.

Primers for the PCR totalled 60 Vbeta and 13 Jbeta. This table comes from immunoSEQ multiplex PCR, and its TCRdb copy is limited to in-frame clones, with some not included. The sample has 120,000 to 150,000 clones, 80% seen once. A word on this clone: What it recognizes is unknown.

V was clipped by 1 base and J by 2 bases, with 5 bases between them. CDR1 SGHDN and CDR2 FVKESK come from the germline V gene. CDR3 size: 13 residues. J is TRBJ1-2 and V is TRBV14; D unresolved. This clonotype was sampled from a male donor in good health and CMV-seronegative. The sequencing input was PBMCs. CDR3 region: CASSQVVNYGYTF. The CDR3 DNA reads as TGTGCCAGCAGCCAAGTCGTAAACTATGGCTACACCTTC.